The 21 T cell receptor beta chains reported below all come from one sample, sequenced in a study of T cell responses to AZD1222 COVID-19 vaccine. Produced via immunoSEQ multiplex PCR; TCRdb's table is partial and in-frame only. The sample carries 250,000 to 300,000 clones, about 94% recorded once. The sample here was peripheral blood, taken 28 days after the second AZD1222 dose. These receptors were obtained from an adult who received the AZD1222 COVID-19 vaccine.

V gene TRBV11-2 combines with J gene TRBJ1-1; D is perhaps TRBD1 (6 bases). The CDR3 contains 14 residues. With 8 bases removed from V and 6 bases from J, the gap between germline ends came to 19 bases. In germline, CDR1 is SGHAT, CDR2 FQNNGV. Written as DNA, the CDR3 is TGTGCCAGCTACGAATTAGGGACAAGCCCTGAAGCTTTCTTT. Protein sequence: CASYELGTSPEAFF.

The chain uses TRBV4-1 and TRBJ1-3; the D is unclear. The V end was cut by 2 bases, the J end by 3 bases, with 14 bases between. From germline, CDR1 is MGHRA and CDR2 YSYEKL. This CDR3 region has 16 residues. The CDR3 sequence: CASSQSIAGYGNTIYF. DNA of the CDR3: TGCGCCAGCAGCCAAAGTATCGCAGGATATGGAAACACCATATATTTT.

In nucleotides, the CDR3 is TGTGCCTGGAGTGTAGTGGGGACCACCTACAATGAGCAGTTCTTC. Encoded protein: CAWSVVGTTYNEQFF. This sequence joins TRBV30 and TRBJ2-1; D tentatively fits TRBD1 or TRBD2 (5 bases each). This CDR3 comprises 15 residues. V was trimmed by 0 bases and J by 2 bases, leaving 11 bases between them. The germline V gene has CDR1 GTSNPN and CDR2 SVGIG (reference sequence).

The rearrangement joins TRBV6-2 or TRBV6-3 to TRBJ2-1, with 9 bases matching TRBD2. The CDR3 has 17 amino acids. Germline lookup yields CDR1 MNHEY and CDR2 SVGEGT. After removal of 0 bases from V and 4 bases from J, the junction contained 7 bases not matched to a gene. The CDR3 spells CASSYSRLAGSYNEQFF. The DNA of the CDR3 is TGTGCCAGCAGTTACTCGAGGCTAGCGGGAAGTTACAATGAGCAGTTCTTC.

V is TRBV6-5 and J is TRBJ1-5; D ambiguous. Germline CDR1 MNHEY, CDR2 SVGAGI. This CDR3 spans 13 amino acids. V shed 6 bases and J shed 3 bases, with 9 bases lying between them. CDR3 in DNA: TGTGCCAGCAGCCGCGAGGTCAATCAGCCCCAGCATTTT. This translates into CASSREVNQPQHF.

This chain connects TRBV19 to TRBJ2-7; D ambiguous. The ends were cut back, 5 bases at V and 5 bases at J, with 10 bases in the middle. The V gene's germline CDR1 is LNHDA and CDR2 SQIVND (reference sequence). The CDR3 covers 12 residues. CDR3: CASSPSGDEQYF. The CDR3 nucleotides read TGTGCCAGTAGTCCTAGTGGGGACGAGCAGTACTTC.

The chain uses TRBV19 and TRBJ1-4; 8 bases are shared with TRBD1. V lost 7 bases to trimming and J lost 0 bases; unmatched junction nucleotides: 10. Germline CDR1 and CDR2: LNHDA and SQIVND (reference sequence). The CDR3 loop spans 17 amino acids. Written as DNA, the CDR3 is TGTGCCAGTAAGAACAGGGGGGGCTCAACAACTAATGAAAAACTGTTTTTT. This sequence encodes CASKNRGGSTTNEKLFF.

Concerning this clone: Other DNA sequences from this sample encode an identical CDR3 as well. The genes are TRBV28 and TRBJ1-1, with D maybe TRBD1 (5 bases). This CDR3 has 14 amino acids. Germline CDR1 MDHEN, CDR2 SYDVKM. Trimming cost V 2 bases and J 0 bases, with 7 bases left between them. CDR3 nucleotides: TGTGCCAGCAGTTTACGGGGCATGAACACTGAAGCTTTCTTT. Translating it yields CASSLRGMNTEAFF.

This clone was seen a single time. This chain uses TRBV10-3 with TRBJ2-3, with D tentatively TRBD1 (6 bases). Trimming shortened V by 5 bases and J by 2 bases, and 8 bases separated the two germline ends. In germline, CDR1 is ENHRY, CDR2 SYGVKD. The CDR3 is 13 residues long. The CDR3 sequence is CAISRGNTDTQYF. The CDR3 DNA reads TGTGCCATCAGTAGGGGGAACACAGATACGCAGTATTTT.

V and J are TRBV28 and TRBJ1-1; no definite D call. CDR1 and CDR2 from the germline V gene are MDHEN and SYDVKM. Deletions cut 8 bases from V and 2 bases from J, with 15 bases between. The length of the CDR3 is 14 residues. CDR3 amino acids: CASHVSGANTEAFF. The CDR3 DNA reads as TGTGCCAGCCACGTATCGGGAGCTAACACTGAAGCTTTCTTT.

The J gene is TRBJ2-1, the V gene TRBV4-2; tentative D call: TRBD1 (6 bases). CDR3 length: 16 residues. Trimming shortened V by 0 bases and J by 6 bases, and 15 bases separated the two germline ends. The germline V gene encodes CDR1 LGHNA and CDR2 YNFKEQ. The chain's CDR3 is CASSQDRGGRGNEQFF. Written as DNA, the CDR3 is TGTGCCAGCAGCCAAGATCGTGGGGGCCGAGGCAATGAGCAGTTCTTC.

The gene calls are TRBV7-2 and TRBJ2-6, with D perhaps assigned TRBD1 or TRBD2 (5 bases each). Between the trimmed V and J ends, which lost 4 bases and 8 bases, there was a span of 12 bases. CDR1 SGHTA and CDR2 FQGNSA come from the germline V gene. This CDR3 region has 14 residues. CDR3 amino acids: CASSSNTGPNVLTF. The CDR3 nucleotides read TGTGCCAGCAGCTCCAATACGGGGCCCAACGTCCTGACTTTC. Drawing the rest from reference TRBV7-2 and TRBJ2-6, the complete variable domain is GAGVSQSPSNKVTEKGKDVELRCDPISGHTALYWYRQSLGQGLEFLIYFQGNSAPDKSGLPSDRFSAERTGGSVSTLTIQRTQQEDSAVYLCASSSNTGPNVLTFGAGSRLTVL.

This clone came up a few times. The rearrangement joins TRBV11-2 to TRBJ2-7; a weak D match, TRBD1 (5 bases). V lost 2 bases to trimming and J lost 0 bases, with 14 bases between them. The germline CDR1 and CDR2 sequences are SGHAT and FQNNGV. This CDR3 comprises 16 residues. CDR3 loop: CASSLYTGLTSYEQYF. In DNA, the CDR3 is TGTGCCAGCAGCTTATATACAGGCCTCACCTCCTACGAGCAGTACTTC. Together with reference TRBV11-2 and TRBJ2-7, the CDR3 gives the full variable domain: EAGVAQSPRYKIIEKRQSVAFWCNPISGHATLYWYQQILGQGPKLLIQFQNNGVVDDSQLPKDRFSAERLKGVDSTLKIQPAKLEDSAVYLCASSLYTGLTSYEQYFGPGTRLTVT.

This chain links TRBV28 with TRBJ2-3; 9 bases line up with TRBD1. Trimming at V came to 6 bases and at J to 4 bases, leaving 14 bases not matched to a gene. The CDR3 spans 17 residues. CDR1 and CDR2 from the germline V gene are MDHEN and SYDVKM. The CDR3 DNA reads TGTGCCAGCAGCCTCATCCGAACAGGGGGCGTATCAGATACGCAGTATTTT. It yields the protein CASSLIRTGGVSDTQYF.

The CDR3 is CASRSGQSYEQYF. CDR3 sequence (DNA): TGTGCCAGCAGGTCCGGACAGTCCTACGAGCAGTACTTC. The chain combines TRBV6-5 with TRBJ2-7; D is perhaps TRBD1 (6 bases). The V gene lost 6 bases and the J gene lost 1 base, with 10 bases spanning the gap. CDR3 size: 13 residues. CDR1 is MNHEY and CDR2 is SVGAGI in the germline V gene.

The CDR3: CASTQGGEKLFF. Written as DNA, the CDR3 is TGTGCCAGTACCCAGGGAGGTGAAAAACTGTTTTTT. This chain links TRBV19 with TRBJ1-4, with TRBD1 as a possible D gene (5 bases). The V gene's germline CDR1 is LNHDA and CDR2 SQIVND (reference sequence). CDR3 size: 12 residues. V dropped 7 bases and J dropped 7 bases, with 10 bases sitting between them.

The chain combines TRBV29-1 with TRBJ1-2; D is unclear. Germline V lookup: CDR1 SQVTM, CDR2 ANQGSEA. Deletions cut 3 bases from V and 1 base from J, with 12 bases between. The CDR3 loop spans 14 amino acids. CDR3 sequence (DNA): TGCAGCGTTGACCTATTAGGGAATAACTATGGCTACACCTTC. Protein product: CSVDLLGNNYGYTF.

The chain carries TRBV5-8 and TRBJ2-6, with D unresolved. CDR3 length: 13 amino acids. Trimming removed 4 bases from V and 6 bases from J, with 8 bases in between. The germline V gene has CDR1 SGHTS and CDR2 YDEGEE. The CDR3, as DNA: TGTGCCAGCAGCCCCGGGCCGGCCAACGTCCTGACTTTC. It codes for CASSPGPANVLTF.

The table lists this clone with a few counts. Other DNA sequences within the sample encode an identical CDR3. The chain joins TRBV7-9 to TRBJ2-3; no clear D. CDR1 and CDR2 (germline): SEHNR, FQNEAQ (reference sequence). This CDR3 comprises 12 residues. Trimming removed 5 bases at V and 0 bases at J, with 3 bases between. DNA for the CDR3: TGTGCCAGCAGCCTGAGCACAGATACGCAGTATTTT. Its protein product is CASSLSTDTQYF.

The rearrangement joins TRBV19 to TRBJ2-1; TRBD2 aligns across 8 bases. Trimming cost V 3 bases and J 7 bases; bases outside gene matches: 11. There are 16 residues in the CDR3. The germline CDR1 and CDR2 sequences are LNHDA and SQIVND (reference sequence). The CDR3 protein is CASSMLGLAGRNEQFF. As DNA, the CDR3 is TGTGCCAGTAGTATGTTGGGGCTAGCGGGTCGAAATGAGCAGTTCTTC.

This rearrangement joins TRBV5-4 to TRBJ1-6; the D gene is possibly TRBD1 (6 bases). The germline gives CDR1 SGHNT, CDR2 YYREEE (reference sequence). V dropped 3 bases and J dropped 7 bases, with 17 bases sitting between them. This CDR3 comprises 16 residues. DNA for the CDR3: TGTGCCAGCAGCTCGTTACAGGGAGGAATGAATTCACCCCTCCACTTT. Translating it yields CASSSLQGGMNSPLHF.